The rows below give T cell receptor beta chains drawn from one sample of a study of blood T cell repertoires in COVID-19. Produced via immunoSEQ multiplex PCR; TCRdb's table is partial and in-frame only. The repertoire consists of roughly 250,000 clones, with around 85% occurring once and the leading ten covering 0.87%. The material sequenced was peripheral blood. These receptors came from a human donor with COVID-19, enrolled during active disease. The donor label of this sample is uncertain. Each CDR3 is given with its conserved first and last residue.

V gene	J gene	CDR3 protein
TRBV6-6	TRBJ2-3	CATTLGTSDTDTQYF
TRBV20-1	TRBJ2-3	CSASLTSGKYTQYF
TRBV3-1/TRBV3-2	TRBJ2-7	CASRDNLGDPSYEQYF
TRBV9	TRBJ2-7	CASSVGESLEQYF
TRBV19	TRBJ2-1	CASSIGRTGSSYNEQFF
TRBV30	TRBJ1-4	CAWTRGVANEKLFF
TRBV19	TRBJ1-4	CASIGTGLNEKLFF
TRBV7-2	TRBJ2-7	CASSPMGGETYEQYF
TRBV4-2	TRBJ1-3	CASSQEMSPWTGRTGNTIYF
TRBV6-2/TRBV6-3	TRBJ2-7	CASSYTGNPYEQYF
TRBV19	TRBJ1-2	CASMGTYGQGFYGYTF
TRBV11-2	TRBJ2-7	CASSLGDRAYEQYF
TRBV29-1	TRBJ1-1	CSVVQSTEAFF
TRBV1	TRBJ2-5	CTSSQDSLAGEKETQYF
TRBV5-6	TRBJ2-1	CASSLDGGDEQFF
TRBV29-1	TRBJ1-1	CSVVVHPYTEAFF
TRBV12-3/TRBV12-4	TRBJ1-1	CASSITGDTEAFF
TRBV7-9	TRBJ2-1	CASSRRDWPFSDDEQFF
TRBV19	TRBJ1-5	CASSRSAYSNQPQHF
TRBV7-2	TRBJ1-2	CASSFTGSSYGYTF
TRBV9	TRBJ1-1	CAQWTGRCTEAFF
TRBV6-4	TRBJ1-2	CASSPWGGANYGYTF
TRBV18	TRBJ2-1	CASSPRSGTSGPNEQFF
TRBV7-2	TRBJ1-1	CASSLYGGYNTEAFF
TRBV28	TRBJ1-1	CASSSLATGNTEAFF
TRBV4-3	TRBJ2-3	CASSQQPGLAGADTQYF
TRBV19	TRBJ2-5	CASSIRGNSAAETQYF
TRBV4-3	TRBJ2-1	CASSLGLAGGEQFF
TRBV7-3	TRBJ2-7	CASSSGTGGTYEQYF
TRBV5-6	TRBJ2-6	CASSVLRNSGANVLTF
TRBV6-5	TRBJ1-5	CASSNHRGGDQPQHF
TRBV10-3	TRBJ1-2	CAISQDRGNGYTF